The rows below give T cell receptor beta chains drawn from one sample of a study of shared clonotypes between healthy human individuals. Assay: immunoSEQ multiplex PCR; the TCRdb copy retains only in-frame clones and omits some. The table has hundreds of thousands of clones, approximately 97% seen once; the top ten hold around 0.06%. Sequencing was done on a sample of naive CD4+ T cells sorted from blood. Receptor source: a woman aged 30 to 39 in good health. Both conserved end residues are part of each CDR3. The order of the fields is CDR3 DNA, CDR3 protein, V gene, clone size, D gene, J gene. The D gene is left open where the match is weak. Size is stated for part of the rows, as once, few or many counts, or as a class when the clone is expanded.

TGTGCCAGCAGACAGGACCTAGAAGACGGCTATGGCTACACCTTC	CASRQDLEDGYGYTF	TRBV6-1	NA	NA	TRBJ1-2
TGTGCCAGCAGCGTAGGGGTCCACGGGAACTACGAGCAGTACTTC	CASSVGVHGNYEQYF	TRBV9	NA	NA	TRBJ2-7
TGTGCCAGTAGTATGACAGGGACAGGAATCTACGAGCAGTACTTC	CASSMTGTGIYEQYF	TRBV19	NA	TRBD1	TRBJ2-7
TGTGCCAGCAGCTTAGTGGGAGCTAATGAAAAACTGTTTTTT	CASSLVGANEKLFF	TRBV7-2	NA	NA	TRBJ1-4
TGTGCCAGCAGTTACGGCGGGAGAAGCGAGACCCAGTACTTC	CASSYGGRSETQYF	TRBV6-6	NA	TRBD2	TRBJ2-5
TGTGCCAGCAGTCCCGAACTAGTTACCTACGAGCAGTACTTC	CASSPELVTYEQYF	TRBV6-6	NA	NA	TRBJ2-7
TGTGCCAGTAGTATATCTCAAAAGACGTATCAGCCCCAGCATTTT	CASSISQKTYQPQHF	TRBV19	once	NA	TRBJ1-5
TGTGCCAGCAGCCCGGACAGGGGGCGACAAGAGACCCAGTACTTC	CASSPDRGRQETQYF	TRBV11-1	NA	TRBD1	TRBJ2-5
TGTGCCAGCAGTTTGGTTGGTCTAGTCGCATACGAGCAGTACTTC	CASSLVGLVAYEQYF	TRBV27	NA	NA	TRBJ2-7
TGTGCCAGCAGCCGGGGTCCCCGAGGAGAAGGCTACAATGAGCAGTTCTTC	CASSRGPRGEGYNEQFF	TRBV7-8	NA	NA	TRBJ2-1
TGTGCCAGCAGCCAGAGGGGGGGAGAAAACATTCAGTACTTC	CASSQRGGENIQYF	TRBV11-1	NA	NA	TRBJ2-4
TGTGCCAGCCTTGGAGTATTAGATACGCAGTATTTT	CASLGVLDTQYF	TRBV28	once	NA	TRBJ2-3
TGTGCCAGCAGTCCTGGTACCGGGGAGCTGTTTTTT	CASSPGTGELFF	TRBV7-9	NA	NA	TRBJ2-2
TGTGCCAGTAGCACGGACAGGGGATTAGGCGGCTACACCTTC	CASSTDRGLGGYTF	TRBV19	once	TRBD1	TRBJ1-2
TGTGCCAGCAGCCCTTCATCGGCAATTAGTGGGGAGACCCAGTACTTC	CASSPSSAISGETQYF	TRBV4-2	NA	NA	TRBJ2-5
TGTGCCATCAGTGAGTCTTGGGGACAGGGGGTAGGTGAGCAGTTCTTC	CAISESWGQGVGEQFF	TRBV10-3	NA	TRBD1	TRBJ2-1
TGTGCCAGCGGGGGGGGAATGAATCAGCCCCAGCATTTT	CASGGGMNQPQHF	TRBV6-5	NA	NA	TRBJ1-5
TGTGCCAGCAGCTTATACGAATCGGGGGAGCTGTTTTTT	CASSLYESGELFF	TRBV7-9	NA	NA	TRBJ2-2
TGTGCCAGCAGCTTGGACAGGGCTTTTTATGGCTACACCTTC	CASSLDRAFYGYTF	TRBV5-5	once	NA	TRBJ1-2
TGTGCCAGCAGCGTAACAACAGATACGCAGTATTTT	CASSVTTDTQYF	TRBV7-9	once	NA	TRBJ2-3
TGTGCCAGCAAGGGGGCAGTGGGGGGCAGCAATCAGCCCCAGCATTTT	CASKGAVGGSNQPQHF	TRBV6-6	NA	TRBD1	TRBJ1-5
TGCGCCAGCAGCCAAGGCGGAGAAGACAGGGGAGGAAACACCATATATTTT	CASSQGGEDRGGNTIYF	TRBV4-1	NA	TRBD1	TRBJ1-3
TGCGCCAGCAGTCTCCCGGGACACCGGAGAGGGACCCAGTACTTC	CASSLPGHRRGTQYF	TRBV23-1	NA	NA	TRBJ2-5
TGTGCCAGCAGTTACTTCAGGGGGGTGAATGACGACGAGCAGTACTTC	CASSYFRGVNDDEQYF	TRBV6-5	NA	NA	TRBJ2-7
TGTGCCAGCAGTTCCGGGTTGTACGAGCAGTACTTC	CASSSGLYEQYF	TRBV28	NA	NA	TRBJ2-7
TGTGCCACCAGCAGAGAACGAGGATCCTACGAGCAGTACTTC	CATSRERGSYEQYF	TRBV15	NA	NA	TRBJ2-7
TGTGCCAGCAGGAGGACAGTATACGAGCAGTACTTC	CASRRTVYEQYF	TRBV6-5	NA	NA	TRBJ2-7
TGTGCCAGCAGTTTATTAGGGAGGGGCTCCTACGAGCAGTACTTC	CASSLLGRGSYEQYF	TRBV28	NA	TRBD2	TRBJ2-7
TGTGCCAGTAGTATCCGATTCAATCAGCCCCAGCATTTT	CASSIRFNQPQHF	TRBV19	NA	NA	TRBJ1-5
TGTGCCAGCAGCCCCAGACGTCAGGGGTTCAATGAGCAGTTCTTC	CASSPRRQGFNEQFF	TRBV14	NA	NA	TRBJ2-1
TGTGCCATGGGGAGGGGTACCACAGATACGCAGTATTTT	CAMGRGTTDTQYF	TRBV28	NA	TRBD2	TRBJ2-3
TGCGCCAGCAGCTTGACACTAGCGGGACCCTACGAGCAGTACTTC	CASSLTLAGPYEQYF	TRBV5-1	NA	TRBD2	TRBJ2-7
TGTGCCAGCAGCCCGGCTAATGAAAAACTGTTTTTT	CASSPANEKLFF	TRBV5-8	NA	NA	TRBJ1-4
TGTGCCAGCAGCCCCGGGACTAGCTCCTACGAGCAGTACTTC	CASSPGTSSYEQYF	TRBV9	NA	TRBD2	TRBJ2-7
TGTGCCAGCAGCGTAGACGTTACGAACACCGGGGAGCTGTTTTTT	CASSVDVTNTGELFF	TRBV9	NA	NA	TRBJ2-2
TGTGCCAGCAGAATAGCGGGGGCTGACTCCAGGGAGCAGTTCTTC	CASRIAGADSREQFF	TRBV28	NA	TRBD2	TRBJ2-1
TGTGCCAGCAGCTTCGGATTGACTAGTGATACGCAGTATTTT	CASSFGLTSDTQYF	TRBV11-3	NA	NA	TRBJ2-3
TGTGCCAGCAGCTGGGGTGACTGGGATGAAGCTTTCTTT	CASSWGDWDEAFF	TRBV6-5	NA	NA	TRBJ1-1
TGTGCCAGCAGCCTCCCGAGGGGAGTGGGGCGAGCAGATACGCAGTATTTT	CASSLPRGVGRADTQYF	TRBV9	once	NA	TRBJ2-3
TGTGCCAGCAGCCTCAGGGAGGACGGTCAGCCCCAGCATTTT	CASSLREDGQPQHF	TRBV2	NA	NA	TRBJ1-5
TGTGCCAGCAGTTCTTTTCAGCCCCAGCATTTT	CASSSFQPQHF	TRBV28	NA	NA	TRBJ1-5
TGTGCCAGCAGCCTAAGCTCCAGACCAATAACGTTCGAGCAGTACTTC	CASSLSSRPITFEQYF	TRBV13	NA	NA	TRBJ2-7
TGTGCCAGTAGTATTCGATCGGCAAATCAGCCCCAGCATTTT	CASSIRSANQPQHF	TRBV19	NA	NA	TRBJ1-5
TGTGCCAGCAGTAAAGTCGGGGGGCCCTCCTACGAGCAGTACTTC	CASSKVGGPSYEQYF	TRBV25-1	NA	NA	TRBJ2-7
TGTGCCAGCAGCCCTAGGTTCAGGGACAGGGTATACAATGAGCAGTTCTTC	CASSPRFRDRVYNEQFF	TRBV7-9	NA	TRBD1	TRBJ2-1
TGTGCCAGCAGCTTAGAGCTAGCGGGAGGGAATGAGCAGTTCTTC	CASSLELAGGNEQFF	TRBV7-2	once	TRBD2	TRBJ2-1
TGTGCCAGCACCCAGGGCGGACTGTACGAGCAGTACTTC	CASTQGGLYEQYF	TRBV28	NA	NA	TRBJ2-7
TGCGCCAGCAGCTTGGACTCCGGGGACAGTTATACAGGGCAGTTCTTC	CASSLDSGDSYTGQFF	TRBV5-1	NA	TRBD1	TRBJ2-1
TGTGCCAGGAGCCTCTTACCGGGATACTCTAAAGAGCAGTACTTC	CARSLLPGYSKEQYF	TRBV2	once	NA	TRBJ2-7
TGTGCCAGCAGTACCTCCTCGGGAGCCGTTGGCGAGCAGTACTTC	CASSTSSGAVGEQYF	TRBV6-5	NA	NA	TRBJ2-7
TGTGCCAGTAGCAGAGGGGAAAGCAATCAGCCCCAGCATTTT	CASSRGESNQPQHF	TRBV19	once	NA	TRBJ1-5